Included here is one T cell receptor beta chain sequence, with context. Antigen specificity is unknown. These data come from a study of cytomegalovirus exposure and HLA in healthy donors. The germline CDR1 and CDR2 sequences are MRHNA and SNTAGT. V lost 5 bases and J lost 6; bases outside the gene matches: 4. The CDR3 extends over 14 amino acids. The PCR had 60 Vbeta and 13 Jbeta primers. Generated by immunoSEQ multiplex PCR, the TCRdb table keeps only in-frame clones and is missing some. Among under 100,000 clones listed, over 65% were seen once. Study findings and constraints: Investigators reported 164 TCR beta chains as tied to cytomegalovirus.

Sequenced sample: PBMCs. V is TRBV6-4 and J is TRBJ2-2; 9 nucleotides line up with TRBD1. The clonotype was recovered from a man aged 50 to 59 in good health and CMV-seronegative. The CDR3 nucleotides read TGTGCCAGCAGTTCGAGACAGGGGGCCGGGGAGCTGTTTTTT. It specifies CASSSRQGAGELFF.